Listed here are 14 T cell receptor beta chains from one sample, sequenced in a study of T cells in Graves' hyperthyroidism and ophthalmopathy. Amplification yielded TCR beta CDR3 regions, with RNA transcripts as the source. The HTBI set primed first-round TCR CDR3 RT-PCR. TCRdb reprocessed the multiplex PCR reads with MiXCR, giving one entry per CDR3 protein. The sample has roughly 740,000 distinct CDR3 sequences, less than 20% seen once. Sequencing was done on a sample of blood. The receptors were gathered from a man younger than 30 with Graves' hyperthyroidism.

The chain recombines TRBV6-2 or TRBV6-3 with TRBJ1-1; 9 bases align to TRBD1. The trim removed 4 bases at V and 9 bases at J, leaving 3 bases unmatched. CDR1 is MNHEY and CDR2 is SVGEGT in the germline V gene. CDR3 length: 12 residues. The CDR3 spells CASSFDRGKAFF. The CDR3 nucleotides are TGTGCCAGCAGTTTTGACAGGGGGAAAGCTTTCTTT.

The gene calls are TRBV2 and TRBJ2-1; 8 positions agree with TRBD2. This CDR3 spans 15 amino acids. CDR1 and CDR2 (germline): SNHLY, FYNNEI. J was trimmed by 8 bases and V by 4 bases; bases with no gene match: 10. The CDR3 sequence is CASSGASGWNHEQFF. In DNA form, the CDR3 reads TGTGCCAGCAGTGGGGCTAGCGGGTGGAACCATGAGCAGTTCTTC.

The V gene is TRBV6-1, the J gene TRBJ2-5; tentative D call: TRBD1 (5 bases). Germline V lookup: CDR1 MNHNS, CDR2 SASEGT. There are 13 residues in the CDR3. V dropped 1 base and J dropped 5 bases, with 8 bases sitting between them. The CDR3 reads CASSEDRRETQYF. Written as DNA, the CDR3 is TGTGCCAGCAGTGAAGACAGGCGTGAGACCCAGTACTTC.

The gene calls are TRBV29-1 and TRBJ1-2, with D perhaps matching TRBD1 (6 bases). Germline values: CDR1 SQVTM, CDR2 ANQGSEA. V was trimmed by 5 bases and J by 2 bases, leaving 12 bases between them. The length of the CDR3 is 13 residues. The chain's CDR3 is CSVSGQSNYGYTF. The CDR3 coding sequence is TGCAGCGTTTCTGGACAGTCAAACTATGGCTACACCTTC. Looking up the rest from reference TRBV29-1 and TRBJ1-2 gives the full variable domain: SAVISQKPSRDICQRGTSLTIQCQVDSQVTMMFWYRQQPGQSLTLIATANQGSEATYESGFVIDKFPISRPNLTFSTLTVSNMSPEDSSIYLCSVSGQSNYGYTFGSGTRLTVV.

The table lists this clonotype with a few counts. V usage is TRBV30 and J usage is TRBJ1-1; the match to TRBD1 covers 10 bases. Germline V gene lookup returns CDR1 GTSNPN and CDR2 SVGIG (reference sequence). The CDR3 sequence is 14 residues long. V shed 2 bases and J 4 bases; nucleotides not matched to a gene: 4. CDR3 region: CAWSPGQGPTEAFF. CDR3 DNA sequence: TGTGCCTGGAGTCCGGGACAGGGGCCCACTGAAGCTTTCTTT.

DNA for the CDR3: TGTGCCAGCAGCCAAGGGACAGAGGGGAGGGAGCAGTACTTC. It encodes CASSQGTEGREQYF. The rearrangement uses TRBV3-1 and TRBJ2-7; D tentatively fits TRBD1 or TRBD2 (6 bases each). The CDR3 runs to 14 residues. Trimming shortened V by 1 base and J by 7 bases, and 14 bases separated the two germline ends. Germline CDR1 is LGHDT and CDR2 is YNNKEL (reference sequence).

This clonotype was seen a handful of times. The chain combines TRBV27 with TRBJ1-2; D remains ambiguous. The CDR3 has 13 residues. The V gene's germline CDR1 is MNHEY and CDR2 SMNVEV (reference sequence). Trimming took off 0 bases at V and 6 bases at J, with 8 bases between the two ends. CDR3: CASSLSRADGYTF. CDR3 sequence (DNA): TGTGCCAGCAGTTTATCCCGCGCCGATGGCTACACCTTC.

The rearrangement joins TRBV2 to TRBJ2-5; 9 bases are shared with TRBD2. The CDR3 is 13 amino acids. CDR1 is SNHLY and CDR2 is FYNNEI in the germline V gene. After removal of 4 bases from V and 9 bases from J, the junction contained 6 bases not matched to a gene. DNA for the CDR3: TGTGCCAGCAGTGCAGTGACTAGCGGTTCCCAGTACTTC. It translates to CASSAVTSGSQYF.

Ten or more counts support this clonotype. The CDR3 DNA follows: TGTGCCAGCTCACCACAGGGGCCTACACAAGAGACCCAGTACTTC. Its protein product is CASSPQGPTQETQYF. The V gene is TRBV18, the J gene TRBJ2-5; TRBD1 might be the D (5 bases). The germline gives CDR1 KGHSH, CDR2 LQKENI. The CDR3 has 15 residues. Trimming left V 1 base short and J 2 bases short, with 11 bases between.

There are a few counts of this clonotype. The V and J genes are TRBV7-3 and TRBJ2-1; 9 bases map to TRBD2. Losses at the gene ends were 5 bases for V and 0 bases for J; bases not matched to a gene: 11. This CDR3 has 18 residues. In germline, CDR1 is SGHTA, CDR2 FQGTGA. In DNA, the CDR3 is TGTGCCAGCAGCCTGGGGCGGGAGGGAGGGAGCTCCTACAATGAGCAGTTCTTC. Its translation is CASSLGREGGSSYNEQFF.

The table lists this clonotype with many counts. The J gene is TRBJ2-7, the V gene TRBV2; D might be TRBD1 (6 bases). The V gene's germline CDR1 is SNHLY and CDR2 FYNNEI. The CDR3 is made up of 14 amino acids. Trimming shortened V by 8 bases and J by 3 bases, and 17 bases separated the two germline ends. CDR3 in amino acids: CASHQGQGSYEQYF. The DNA of the CDR3 is TGTGCCAGCCACCAGGGGCAGGGAAGCTACGAGCAGTACTTC.

The genes are TRBV12-3 or TRBV12-4 and TRBJ1-5, with D possibly matching TRBD1 (6 bases). The CDR3 is 16 amino acids. Trimming cost V 4 bases and J 6 bases, with 19 bases left between them. The DNA of the CDR3 is TGTGCCAGCAGTTGGGGGTGGGGGCAGGGAGGTCAGCCCCAGCATTTT. It codes for CASSWGWGQGGQPQHF.

The CDR3 protein is CASSYSARSRGYTF. The CDR3, as DNA: TGTGCCAGCAGTTACTCAGCGAGGAGTAGGGGCTACACCTTC. This rearrangement joins TRBV6-2 or TRBV6-3 to TRBJ1-2; D remains ambiguous. Looked up from germline, CDR1 is MNHEY and CDR2 is SVGEGT. The CDR3 runs 14 residues. Deletions cut 0 bases from V and 8 bases from J, with 13 bases between.

The table lists this clonotype with many counts. V gene TRBV10-3 combines with J gene TRBJ2-1; a possible D gene is TRBD2 (5 bases). The CDR3 covers 15 residues. Germline CDR1 reads ENHRY; CDR2 reads SYGVKD. The germline V and J ends were trimmed by 7 bases and 2 bases, with 15 bases remaining between them. CDR3 protein: CAINPGGGAYNEQFF. The CDR3 DNA follows: TGTGCCATCAACCCAGGAGGAGGAGCCTACAATGAGCAGTTCTTC.